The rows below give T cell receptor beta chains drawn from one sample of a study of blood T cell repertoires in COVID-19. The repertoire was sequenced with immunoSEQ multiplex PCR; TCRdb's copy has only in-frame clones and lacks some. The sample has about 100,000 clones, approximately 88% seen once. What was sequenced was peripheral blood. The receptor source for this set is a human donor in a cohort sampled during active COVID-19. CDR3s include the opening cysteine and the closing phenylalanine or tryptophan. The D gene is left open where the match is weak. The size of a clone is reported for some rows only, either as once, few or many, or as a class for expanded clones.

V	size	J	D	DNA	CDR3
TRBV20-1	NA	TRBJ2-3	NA	TGCAGTGCTACTAGCACAGATACGCAGTATTTT	CSATSTDTQYF
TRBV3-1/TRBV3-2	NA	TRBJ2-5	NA	TGTGCCAGCAGCCACCGGACGGGGGTCCAAGAGACCCAGTACTTC	CASSHRTGVQETQYF
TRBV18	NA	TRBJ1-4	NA	TGTGCCAGCTCGTCGGTGCGGACAGCTAATGAAAAACTGTTTTTT	CASSSVRTANEKLFF
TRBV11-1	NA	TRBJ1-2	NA	TGTGCCAGCAGCTCCTTCGCGGGTGTTAACTATGGCTACACCTTC	CASSSFAGVNYGYTF
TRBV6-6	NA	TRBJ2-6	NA	TGTGCCAGCAGGGGCCAGGGATCTGGGGCCAACGTCCTGACTTTC	CASRGQGSGANVLTF
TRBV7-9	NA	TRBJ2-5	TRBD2	TGTGCCAGCAGCCCCCGACTAGCCGGGGAGACCCAGTACTTC	CASSPRLAGETQYF
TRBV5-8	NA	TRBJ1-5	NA	TGTGCCAGCAGCTTGGCGGGGGTGCAGGCTGAAAAAATCGATCAGCCCCAGCATTTT	CASSLAGVQAEKIDQPQHF
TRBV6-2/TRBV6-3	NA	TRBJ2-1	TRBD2	TGTGCCAGCAGTTACGTGGGACTAGCGGGACAGCAGTTCTTC	CASSYVGLAGQQFF
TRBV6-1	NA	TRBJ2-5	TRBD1	TGTGCCAGCAGTGAAGGGCCAGGGGGCGGACAAGAGACCCAGTACTTC	CASSEGPGGGQETQYF
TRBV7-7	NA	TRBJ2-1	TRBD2	TGTGCTAGCAGCTTAGCAGCTAGCGGGCCCTACAATGAGCAGTTCTTC	CASSLAASGPYNEQFF
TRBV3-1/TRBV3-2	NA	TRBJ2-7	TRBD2	TGTGCCAGCAGCCAAGTTTCAAGCGGGAGTTCCTACGAGCAGTACTTC	CASSQVSSGSSYEQYF
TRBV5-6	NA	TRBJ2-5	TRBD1	TGTGCCAGCAGGTGGGACAGGGAAGAGACCCAGTACTTC	CASRWDREETQYF
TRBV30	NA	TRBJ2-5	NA	TGTGCCTGGACCCAAGGGGGTCCCCAAGAGACCCAGTACTTC	CAWTQGGPQETQYF
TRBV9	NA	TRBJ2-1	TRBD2	TGTGCCAGCAGCGCCGGGACTAGCGAGTACAATGAGCAGTTCTTC	CASSAGTSEYNEQFF
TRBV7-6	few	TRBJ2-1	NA	TGTGCCAGCAGCCCACTGACTAGGGGGGGATACAATGAGCAGTTCTTC	CASSPLTRGGYNEQFF
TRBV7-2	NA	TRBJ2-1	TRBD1	TGTGCCAGCAGACCGACAGGGGGCGCCTACAATGAGCAGTTCTTC	CASRPTGGAYNEQFF
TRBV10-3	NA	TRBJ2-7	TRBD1	TGTGCCATCAGAGACACGGGACAGGGGACCTACGAGCAGTACTTC	CAIRDTGQGTYEQYF
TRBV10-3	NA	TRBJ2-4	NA	TGTGCCATCAGTGGTGGGGCTGACAGCATTCAGTACTTC	CAISGGADSIQYF
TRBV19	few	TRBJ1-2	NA	TGTGCCAGTAGAGAAAACGGGGGGGTCGACTATGGCTACACCTTC	CASRENGGVDYGYTF
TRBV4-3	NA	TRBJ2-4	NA	TGCGCCAGCAGCGCGACAGTTACCAAGGAGATAGCCAAAAACATTCAGTACTTC	CASSATVTKEIAKNIQYF
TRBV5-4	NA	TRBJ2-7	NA	TGTGCCAGCAGCTTTTTAGATTCCTACGAGCAGTACTTC	CASSFLDSYEQYF
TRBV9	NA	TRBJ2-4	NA	TGTGCCAGCAGCGCCTCCGGTGGAAACATTCAGTACTTC	CASSASGGNIQYF
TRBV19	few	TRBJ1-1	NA	TGTGCCAGCTATACCCCCCCCACTGAAGCTTTCTTT	CASYTPPTEAFF
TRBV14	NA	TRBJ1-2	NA	TGTGCCAGCAGCCCCGATAACTTTTATGGCTACACCTTC	CASSPDNFYGYTF
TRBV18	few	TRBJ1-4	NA	TGTGCCAGCTCACCAGGGACTGTGGGGGAAAAACTGTTTTTT	CASSPGTVGEKLFF
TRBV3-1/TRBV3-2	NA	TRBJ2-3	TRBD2	TGTGCCAGCAGCCAAGCGTCGTCCCGAGCGGGAGGAGTCGGTCCAGATACGCAGTATTTT	CASSQASSRAGGVGPDTQYF
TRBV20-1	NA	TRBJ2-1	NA	TGCAGTGCTAGTGGAGATTCCACTAACCTCTACAATGAGCAGTTCTTC	CSASGDSTNLYNEQFF
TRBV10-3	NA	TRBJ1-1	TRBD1	TGTGCCATCAGTGGGACAGGAAACACTGAAGCTTTCTTT	CAISGTGNTEAFF
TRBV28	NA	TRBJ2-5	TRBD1	TGTGCCAGCAGTTACAGGACAGGTCGGGAGACCCAGTACTTC	CASSYRTGRETQYF
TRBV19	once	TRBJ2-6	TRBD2	TGTGCCAGTAGTATGTCGGCGGGGGTATCTGGGGCCAACGTCCTGACTTTC	CASSMSAGVSGANVLTF
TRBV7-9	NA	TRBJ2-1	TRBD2	TGTGCCAGCAGCTTTCCCCCGGGACTAGCGGGAGTAGGTGAGCAGTTCTTC	CASSFPPGLAGVGEQFF
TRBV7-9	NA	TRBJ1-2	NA	TGTGCCAGCAGCTTAGGGTCCACTGTTTATGGCTACACCTTC	CASSLGSTVYGYTF
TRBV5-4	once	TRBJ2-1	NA	TGTGCCAGCAGCTTGAAAGGTCGGGGCTCCTACAATGAGCAGTTCTTC	CASSLKGRGSYNEQFF
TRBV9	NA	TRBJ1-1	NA	TGTGCCAGCAGGCCGGTTACTACCAGGAACACTGAAGCTTTCTTT	CASRPVTTRNTEAFF
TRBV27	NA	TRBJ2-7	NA	TGTGCCAGCAGTTCATACCCCGACAGCTACGAGCAGTACTTC	CASSSYPDSYEQYF
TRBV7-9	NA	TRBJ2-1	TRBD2	TGTGCCAGCAGCTCGGGACTAGCGGTCAATGAGCAGTTCTTC	CASSSGLAVNEQFF
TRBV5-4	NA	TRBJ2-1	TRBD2	TGTGCCAGCAGCTTAGAGTTGGCTAGCGGGACCAATGAGCAGTTCTTC	CASSLELASGTNEQFF
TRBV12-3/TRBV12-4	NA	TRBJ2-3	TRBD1	TGTGCCAGCAGTTCAACAGGGACAGGCCCGCAGTATTTT	CASSSTGTGPQYF